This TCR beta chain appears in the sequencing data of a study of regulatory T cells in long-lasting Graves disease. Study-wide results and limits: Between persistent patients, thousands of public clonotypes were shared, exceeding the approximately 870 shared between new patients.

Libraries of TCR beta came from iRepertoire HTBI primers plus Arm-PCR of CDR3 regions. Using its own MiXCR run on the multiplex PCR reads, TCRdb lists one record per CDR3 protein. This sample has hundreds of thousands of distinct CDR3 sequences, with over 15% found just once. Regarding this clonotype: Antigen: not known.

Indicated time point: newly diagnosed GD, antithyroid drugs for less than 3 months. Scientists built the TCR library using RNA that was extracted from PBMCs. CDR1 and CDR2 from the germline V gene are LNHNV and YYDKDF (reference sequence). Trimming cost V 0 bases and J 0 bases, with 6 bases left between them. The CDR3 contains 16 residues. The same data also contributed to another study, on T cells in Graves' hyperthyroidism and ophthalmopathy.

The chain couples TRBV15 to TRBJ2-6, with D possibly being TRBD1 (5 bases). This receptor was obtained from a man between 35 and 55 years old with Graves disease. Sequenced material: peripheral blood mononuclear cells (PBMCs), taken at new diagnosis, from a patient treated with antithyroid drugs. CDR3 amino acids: CATSRDQGSGANVLTF. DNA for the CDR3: TGTGCCACCAGCAGAGATCAGGGCTCTGGGGCCAACGTCCTGACTTTC.